A single TCR beta chain is shown here with its context. By its share of the sample, this clonotype is medium-sized (0.01 to 0.1%). Its cognate antigen has yet to be identified. No base-level quality is on record; no much larger clone is a single base apart. The data derive from a study of T and B cells in COVID-19 patients (dated by TCRdb to 2019 to 2021). Background on the whole study: Using TRB and IGH repertoire sequencing of peripheral blood, the study characterized adaptive immunity in COVID-19 patients who had active infection or had recovered. Critical illness requiring mechanical ventilation or ECMO was present in about 65% of the 20 patients in the active-infection cohort. A recovered cohort included more than 15 patients who provided 20 to 25 samples, and most of these patients had mild to moderate COVID-19 treated on an outpatient basis. As many as 9 follow-up blood samples were taken per patient, and some of the samples covered different disease stages within the same individual. A couple of patients were in both the active and recovered cohorts because samples existed from active disease and from after recovery. Repertoire analyses used an age-matched reference group of approximately 42 healthy donors who were negative for COVID-19 antibodies as the comparison. The TCR and BCR sequence repository comprised some 40 patients and nearly 70 time points, with over 7 million TCR sequences analysed. The recovered cohort had a median age of about 30 years, compared with around 70 years in the active-infection cohort. In the active-infection cohort, about 90% of the roughly 20 patients had comorbidities linked to unfavorable COVID-19 outcome.

TRB repertoires were amplified from approximately 250-500 ng of genomic DNA extracted from blood. The data were produced on an Illumina MiSeq. Multiplex PCR with BIOMED2 TRB-A/B primer pools was used to amplify TRB rearrangements. Illumina-compatible adapters and 7-nucleotide sample barcodes were added to the amplicons in two consecutive PCRs. Phusion HS II polymerase was used for all library PCRs. Amplicons were gel-purified with the NucleoSpin Gel and PCR Clean-up kit, quantified on Qubit, and pooled at about 4.2 nM. Amplicon pool quality was checked on an Agilent 2100 Bioanalyzer before Illumina next-generation sequencing. As for how the authors treated the data: Annotation of TRB rearrangements was performed with MiXCR 3.0.8 using the default MiXCR reference library. Non-productive reads and sequences with fewer than 2 reads were removed, and each unique CDR3 nucleotide sequence was counted as one clone. Clonality, diversity, richness and V-J gene usage were calculated in R 3.5.1. GLIPH2 was used for TCR clustering by CDR3 similarity, and generation probabilities were calculated by OLGA. GLIPH2 clusters were kept only if they contained at least four unique TCR clonotypes found in at least three individuals. Through fastp at Q25 and MiXCR, TCRdb rebuilt clones from the public reads, retaining in-frame beta chains. Rows with a matching CDR3 protein are joined into one entry that keeps the most common DNA and genes. TCRdb, not the authors, supplied the V and J calls. The sample contains some 21,000 distinct CDR3 sequences, about 31% of them found a single time. The top ten clonotypes cover roughly 1.9% of the sample.

Including cysteine and phenylalanine, the CDR3 has 17 amino acids. Of the read, only the CDR3 DNA is kept; its 51 bases are in frame from base 1. CDR1 and CDR2 (SGHNT, YENEEA) derive from the germline V gene. V sheds 0 bases and J sheds 0 bases, leaving 12 bases between their ends. The paper as a whole reports these results and caveats: In active COVID-19, TRB repertoires were highly clonal, while at recovery, diversity and richness increased above the levels seen in healthy donors. A total of 2,000 to 2,500 TCR clusters were exclusive to the recovered cohort, and 25 to 40 of those clusters were low-pGen clusters. In patients with COVID-19, the usage of TRBV/TRBJ genes was reported to be strongly skewed. The cohort was considered too small to assess HLA contributions to COVID-19 susceptibility or severity. The reported TCR clusters were said to need prospective validation before any clinical use. Blood samples obtained from mildly ill patients during symptoms, as well as early samples obtained from severe cases, were available only in scarce numbers. Specific T cell subsets (CD4+/Treg/CD8+) and sorted SARS-CoV-2-responsive or tetramer+ T cells had not yet been sequenced, with those experiments still ongoing.

The TCR originated in a human donor who had recovered from COVID-19. What was sequenced was blood. Here the chain combines TRBV11-3 and TRBJ2-1; there is no confident call for the D gene. CDR3 reads: CASSLDRSASSYNEQFF. The DNA is as follows: TGTGCCAGCAGCTTAGATCGATCGGCCTCCTCCTACAATGAGCAGTTCTTC. Outside the CDR3, residues come from the reference TRBV11-3 and TRBJ2-1 proteins, so the full variable domain is: EAGVVQSPRYKIIEKKQPVAFWCNPISGHNTLYWYLQNLGQGPELLIRYENEEAVDDSQLPKDRFSAERLKGVDSTLKIQPAELGDSAVYLCASSLDRSASSYNEQFFGPGTRLTVL.